A selection of T cell receptor beta chains follows, all from one sample in a study of blood T cell repertoires in COVID-19. This table comes from immunoSEQ multiplex PCR, and its TCRdb copy is limited to in-frame clones, with some not included. The table lists about 86,000 clones, 75% to 90% of them singletons. The specimen sequenced was peripheral blood. The receptors were gathered from a woman older than 75 with active or convalescent COVID-19. The CDR3 runs from the conserved cysteine through the conserved F or W.

V,J,CDR3
TRBV24-1,TRBJ2-1,CATSETGKVSYNEQFF
TRBV30,TRBJ1-1,CAGQGATEAFF
TRBV5-8,TRBJ1-2,CASSLSQTGTYGYTF
TRBV7-9,TRBJ1-2,CASSLSGVNYGYTF
TRBV3-1/TRBV3-2,TRBJ2-5,CASSRPGQGGETQYF
TRBV5-4,TRBJ1-2,CASSPPGQFFPLDGYTF
TRBV7-9,TRBJ2-5,CASSLVGQGTTQYF
TRBV11-3,TRBJ2-1,CASSLESGRNYNEQFF
TRBV7-9,TRBJ2-7,CASSSQGRAYEQYF
TRBV12-3/TRBV12-4,TRBJ1-1,CASSVTANTEAFF
TRBV19,TRBJ2-7,CASSLNTGVYEQYF
TRBV2,TRBJ1-1,CASSTGRDTEAFF
TRBV7-2,TRBJ2-5,CASSLPSYVTQYF
TRBV5-1,TRBJ2-7,CASSLGGQGSYEQYF
TRBV29-1,TRBJ1-2,CSVETYRGQSYGYTF
TRBV5-1,TRBJ2-3,CASSLSVVQSTDTQYF
TRBV19,TRBJ2-6,CASSKSGPAYSGANVLTF
TRBV28,TRBJ1-2,CASTAGAERDYTF
TRBV5-1,TRBJ2-5,CASSWTGQETQYF
TRBV19,TRBJ1-5,CASRHPERSQPQHF
TRBV28,TRBJ2-1,CASRYTGYNEQFF
TRBV7-2,TRBJ1-1,CASSFGQVNTEAFF
TRBV7-2,TRBJ2-4,CASSIQGGWDIQYF
TRBV9,TRBJ2-1,CASGFSSQLANEQFF
TRBV30,TRBJ1-6,CAWGRAAGRKGIGNSPLHF
TRBV7-2,TRBJ1-2,CASSLDTGNYGYTF
TRBV11-1,TRBJ1-1,CASSFHGNTEAFF
TRBV5-5,TRBJ2-1,CASSQITGTSGYNEQFF
TRBV29-1,TRBJ2-1,CSVERRDRSYNEQFF
TRBV2,TRBJ1-2,CASSELPGSSGYTF
TRBV30,TRBJ1-1,CAWSSTGGPEDTEAFF
TRBV5-1,TRBJ2-3,CASSGQGLSTDTQYF
TRBV3-1/TRBV3-2,TRBJ2-7,CASSQDLAGPYEQYF
TRBV5-4,TRBJ2-2,CASSPGTGGTGELFF
TRBV6-1,TRBJ1-2,CASSEAGFGGYTF